These 22 T cell receptor beta chains share one sample of origin, sequenced in a study of T cell responses to AZD1222 COVID-19 vaccine. Sequenced by immunoSEQ multiplex PCR; TCRdb stores in-frame clones only, minus some. The sample has roughly 200,000 clones, about 89% seen once. The input for sequencing was peripheral blood, taken 28 days after the second AZD1222 dose. The receptors derive from an adult who received the AZD1222 COVID-19 vaccine.

This clone was observed once. The same CDR3 arises from other DNA sequences in this sample as well. The rearrangement uses TRBV29-1 and TRBJ1-1; TRBD1 is a possible D gene (6 bases). V was clipped by 4 bases and J by 5 bases, with 11 bases between them. CDR1 SQVTM and CDR2 ANQGSEA come from the germline V gene. The CDR3 consists of 12 residues. CDR3 DNA: TGCAGCGTTGGAGGGGGTCGGACTGAAGCTTTCTTT. Translation gives CSVGGGRTEAFF.

This sequence joins TRBV5-8 and TRBJ1-6; D gene ambiguous. In germline, CDR1 is SGHTS, CDR2 YDEGEE. The CDR3 is made up of 13 amino acids. V was clipped by 0 bases and J by 9 bases, with 7 bases between them. CDR3 region: CASSLASVSPLHF. DNA of the CDR3: TGTGCCAGCAGCTTGGCCAGCGTTTCACCCCTCCACTTT.

V is TRBV19 and J is TRBJ1-5; D possibly corresponds to TRBD1 (6 bases). The CDR3 is made up of 16 amino acids. Germline CDR1 reads LNHDA; CDR2 reads SQIVND (reference sequence). Trimming stripped 5 bases from V and 4 bases from J, with 18 bases between. Written as DNA, the CDR3 is TGTGCCAGTAGTCCTCCAACAGGGCTAGGGAATCAGCCCCAGCATTTT. This codes for CASSPPTGLGNQPQHF.

This chain links TRBV5-1 with TRBJ2-2, with 9 positions matching TRBD1. The CDR3 has 15 amino acids. Trimming at V came to 4 bases and at J to 6 bases, leaving 7 bases not matched to a gene. From germline, CDR1 is SGHRS and CDR2 YFSETQ. CDR3 region: CASSLGDRVAGELFF. The DNA for the CDR3 is TGCGCCAGCAGCCTCGGGGACAGGGTGGCCGGGGAGCTGTTTTTT.

J is TRBJ2-1 and V is TRBV29-1, with D possibly called TRBD1 or TRBD2 (6 bases each). CDR1 is SQVTM, CDR2 ANQGSEA, per germline. This CDR3 is built from 15 residues. V was cut by 6 bases and J by 5 bases, with 20 bases left in between. The CDR3 DNA reads as TGCAGCGTCGTAAGTAGGGGGGAGGCTCACAATGAGCAGTTCTTC. Translation: CSVVSRGEAHNEQFF.

This clone was observed once. The V and J genes are TRBV7-2 and TRBJ2-7; perhaps D is TRBD1 or TRBD2 (5 bases each). The germline V and J ends were trimmed by 1 base and 2 bases, with 9 bases remaining between them. This CDR3 spans 14 amino acids. Per the germline V gene, CDR1 is SGHTA and CDR2 is FQGNSA. CDR3: CASSLGGATYEQYF. DNA for the CDR3: TGTGCCAGCAGCTTAGGAGGGGCCACCTACGAGCAGTACTTC. The full variable domain, completed using reference TRBV7-2 and TRBJ2-7, is GAGVSQSPSNKVTEKGKDVELRCDPISGHTALYWYRQSLGQGLEFLIYFQGNSAPDKSGLPSDRFSAERTGGSVSTLTIQRTQQEDSAVYLCASSLGGATYEQYFGPGTRLTVT.

V usage is TRBV5-8 and J usage is TRBJ1-1, with TRBD1 as a possible D gene (6 bases). The CDR3 length is 13 residues. The germline CDR1 and CDR2 sequences are SGHTS and YDEGEE. The germline V and J ends were trimmed by 1 base and 3 bases, with 7 bases remaining between them. CDR3 sequence reads: CASSLTGYTEAFF. DNA of the CDR3: TGTGCCAGCAGCTTGACAGGGTACACTGAAGCTTTCTTT.

The chain uses TRBV14 and TRBJ1-1; D possibly corresponds to TRBD1 (5 bases). Germline assignment: CDR1 SGHDN and CDR2 FVKESK. The V end lost 4 bases, the J end lost 0 bases, and 6 bases lay between the germline ends. This CDR3 has 13 amino acids. The CDR3 DNA follows: TGTGCCAGCAGCCGGACAATGAACACTGAAGCTTTCTTT. Its protein is CASSRTMNTEAFF.

Turning to this clone: A much larger clone is a single base away; this may be a read error. The rearrangement uses TRBV7-9 and TRBJ2-7; D gene uncertain. Germline CDR1 and CDR2: SEHNR and FQNEAQ (reference sequence). The V end lost 3 bases, the J end lost 0 bases, and 3 bases lay between the germline ends. There are 12 residues in the CDR3. This CDR3 is CASSFNSYEQYF. CDR3 in DNA: TGTGCCAGCAGCTTTAACTCCTACGAGCAGTACTTC. The variable domain in full, completed from reference TRBV7-9 and TRBJ2-7, reads DTGVSQNPRHKITKRGQNVTFRCDPISEHNRLYWYRQTLGQGPEFLTYFQNEAQLEKSRLLSDRFSAERPKGSFSTLEIQRTEQGDSAMYLCASSFNSYEQYFGPGTRLTVT.

The gene calls are TRBV5-6 and TRBJ2-1; no reliable D call. The germline gives CDR1 SGHDT, CDR2 YYEEEE. Deletions cut 7 bases from V and 0 bases from J, with 5 bases between. The CDR3 length is 12 residues. The CDR3 sequence is CASGDSYNEQFF. In DNA, the CDR3 is TGTGCCAGCGGGGACTCCTACAATGAGCAGTTCTTC. The full variable domain, with the rest looked up from reference TRBV5-6 and TRBJ2-1, is DAGVTQSPTHLIKTRGQQVTLRCSPKSGHDTVSWYQQALGQGPQFIFQYYEEEERQRGNFPDRFSGHQFPNYSSELNVNALLLGDSALYLCASGDSYNEQFFGPGTRLTVL.

This clone occurred a few times. The chain carries TRBV5-1 and TRBJ2-3; 9 bases line up with TRBD1. The germline CDR1 and CDR2 sequences are SGHRS and YFSETQ. The CDR3 spans 15 residues. J gave up 5 bases and V 3 bases, and 7 bases lay outside the gene matches. The CDR3 here is CASSWGDREIDTQYF. The CDR3 coding sequence is TGCGCCAGCAGCTGGGGGGACAGGGAGATAGATACGCAGTATTTT.

The chain joins TRBV6-2 or TRBV6-3 to TRBJ1-5; TRBD1 might be the D (6 bases). This CDR3 region has 15 residues. V lost 5 bases and J 7 bases, leaving 18 bases between the germline ends. CDR1 is MNHEY and CDR2 is SVGEGT in the germline V gene. The CDR3, as DNA: TGTGCCAGCAGTCACGGGGGATTAGGGGGACAGCCCCAGCATTTT. This encodes CASSHGGLGGQPQHF.

The V and J genes are TRBV19 and TRBJ2-5, with TRBD1 matching over 10 bases. This CDR3 region has 13 residues. The V segment lost 3 bases and the J segment 5 bases; nucleotides outside the gene matches: 0. CDR1 and CDR2 (germline): LNHDA, SQIVND (reference sequence). The CDR3 DNA follows: TGTGCCAGTAGTATGGACAGGGGGGAGACCCAGTACTTC. It specifies CASSMDRGETQYF. Supplemented by reference TRBV19 and TRBJ2-5, the full variable domain reads DGGITQSPKYLFRKEGQNVTLSCEQNLNHDAMYWYRQDPGQGLRLIYYSQIVNDFQKGDIAEGYSVSREKKESFPLTVTSAQKNPTAFYLCASSMDRGETQYFGPGTRLLVL.

This clone turned up a few times. V usage is TRBV5-6 and J usage is TRBJ1-6; D may be TRBD1 (5 bases). Trimming took 3 bases from V and 6 from J, leaving 10 bases between them. The CDR3 totals 14 residues. Germline CDR1 SGHDT, CDR2 YYEEEE. The CDR3 region has the DNA TGTGCCAGCAGCTCGGCGGGGCTTAATTCACCCCTCCACTTT. This codes for CASSSAGLNSPLHF.

This clone was detected once. The genes are TRBV12-2 and TRBJ1-6. TRBV12-2 is annotated as a pseudogene. There are 23 residues in the CDR3. For the CDR3, the DNA is TGTGCAAGTCGCTTAGTGCGCGTCTTGGGGACGCCGAACACCAGCTCCTATAATTCACCTCTCCACTTT. It is translated as CASRLVRVLGTPNTSSYNSPLHF.

This chain joins TRBV2 and TRBJ2-1; 11 bases align to TRBD2. The trim removed 7 bases at V and 6 bases at J, leaving 14 bases unmatched. CDR3 length: 17 residues. The germline CDR1 and CDR2 sequences are SNHLY and FYNNEI. CDR3 DNA sequence: TGTGCCAGCACCGCCCTCTCCGGACTAGCGGGCTCCAATGAGCAGTTCTTC. Translated, it gives CASTALSGLAGSNEQFF.

V is TRBV7-2 and J is TRBJ2-6; D is uncertain. V was cut by 6 bases and J by 0 bases, with 9 bases left in between. The germline gives CDR1 SGHTA, CDR2 FQGNSA. The CDR3 spans 15 residues. CDR3 coding DNA: TGTGCCAGCAGTCCTCAGGTCTCTGGGGCCAACGTCCTGACTTTC. This sequence encodes CASSPQVSGANVLTF.

The chain couples TRBV7-2 to TRBJ1-2, with D hard to call. CDR3 length: 13 amino acids. Germline CDR1 and CDR2: SGHTA and FQGNSA. V was trimmed by 5 bases and J by 0 bases, leaving 7 bases between them. The CDR3 is CASSPNTNYGYTF. The CDR3 DNA is TGTGCCAGCAGCCCCAATACTAACTATGGCTACACCTTC.

The rearrangement uses TRBV19 and TRBJ2-2; the D gene is possibly TRBD1 (6 bases). Germline CDR1 is LNHDA and CDR2 is SQIVND (reference sequence). The CDR3 extends over 13 amino acids. V was cut by 10 bases and J by 0 bases, with 9 bases left in between. CDR3 nucleotide sequence: TGTGCCACCGGGACATCGAACACCGGGGAGCTGTTTTTT. Its protein is CATGTSNTGELFF.

The J gene is TRBJ2-3, the V gene TRBV29-1, with a tentative D call TRBD2 (6 bases). This CDR3 has 15 residues. CDR1 is SQVTM, CDR2 ANQGSEA, per germline. The germline V and J ends were trimmed by 5 bases and 9 bases, with 24 bases remaining between them. DNA of the CDR3: TGCAGCGTTATAGGGACTCCGGGTTCAAGGGGCACGCAGTATTTT. Protein: CSVIGTPGSRGTQYF.

V is TRBV6-2 or TRBV6-3 and J is TRBJ1-5; D might be TRBD1 (5 bases). The V gene's germline CDR1 is MNHEY and CDR2 SVGEGT. The length of the CDR3 is 14 residues. The V and J ends lost 2 bases and 5 bases respectively, with 10 bases between them. CDR3 in amino acids: CASSYRRGDQPQHF. The CDR3 DNA follows: TGTGCCAGCAGTTACAGACGGGGGGATCAGCCCCAGCATTTT.

V is TRBV11-3 and J is TRBJ2-1, with TRBD2 identical over 12 bases. The CDR3 consists of 15 residues. Germline assignment: CDR1 SGHNT and CDR2 YENEEA. V lost 6 bases and J lost 8; bases outside the gene matches: 8. CDR3 in amino acids: CASRDTSGRSYEQFF. The DNA of the CDR3 is TGTGCCAGCAGGGATACTAGCGGGAGGTCTTATGAGCAGTTCTTC.